This entry concerns a single T cell receptor beta chain. Its target is unknown. The ends lost 6 bases at V and 3 bases at J; junction bases unmatched: 10. Germline-derived CDR1 and CDR2 are LNHDA and SQIVND (reference sequence). This CDR3 is built from 16 residues. These data are taken from a study of cytomegalovirus exposure and HLA in healthy donors. Healthy bone marrow donors made up the cohort. Overall study results and limits: Apparent HLA restriction characterized most CMV-associated TCR beta chains in a later analysis. Researchers left out some V segments, among them TRBV6-2 and TRBV6-3, as indistinguishable.

13 Jbeta primers and 60 Vbeta primers were used for the PCR. The method was immunoSEQ multiplex PCR; TCRdb's version includes in-frame clones alone and lacks a portion of them. The sample table includes approximately 110,000 clones. The chain couples TRBV19 to TRBJ2-5; 10 positions agree with TRBD1. Sequenced: PBMCs. The source is a man aged 18 to 35 in good health and CMV-seronegative. In DNA form, the CDR3 reads TGTGCCAGTAGAACCCCGCTCGGGACAGGGGAAGAGACCCAGTACTTC. Residues: CASRTPLGTGEETQYF.